Given below is one T cell receptor (beta chain) in context. What it binds is unknown. Total RNA, at least 6 micrograms per sample, was extracted from PBMCs. This sample was taken from a study of blood T cells in healthy people across ages. V was pared by 6 bases and J by 10 bases, with 17 bases between. The CDR3 consists of 13 residues. A second PCR of 7 to 11 cycles used a sample-barcoded 5' primer and a J-beta primer mix. From each sample, at least 2.5 million paired-end reads containing CDR3 were obtained. TCRdb reanalysed the 5' RACE reads using MiXCR and keeps one entry per CDR3 protein. The sample shows 890,000 or so distinct CDR3 sequences, around 68% of them seen only once. Whole-study findings and limits: Changes seen in expanded clonotypes were possibly confounded by donor CMV status left unknown. Roughly linear declines in TCR beta diversity per million T cells occurred with age.

V and J are TRBV12-3 or TRBV12-4 and TRBJ2-3; no definite D call. The TCR sequence derives from a man aged 30 to 39 in good health. Sequences were obtained from blood. The CDR3 region has the DNA TGTGCCAGCAGCCCTGAGAGGCCGGTACCGCAGTATTTT. It translates to CASSPERPVPQYF.